This entry lists 29 T cell receptor beta chains sequenced from one sample in a study of cytomegalovirus exposure and HLA in healthy donors. The study ran its PCR with 60 Vbeta and 13 Jbeta primers. TCRdb's table, derived via immunoSEQ multiplex PCR, lists solely in-frame clones and lacks some. Here the sample spans 58,000 or so clones, about 75% being singletons. Sequencing used PBMCs. Receptors originate from a woman between 35 and 50 years old in good health and CMV-seropositive.

The chain is built from TRBV27 and TRBJ2-3, with 9 bases fitting TRBD2. The CDR3 has 13 residues. Germline V lookup: CDR1 MNHEY, CDR2 SMNVEV (reference sequence). The V segment lost 6 bases and the J segment 8 bases; nucleotides outside the gene matches: 6. The CDR3 nucleotides read TGTGCCAGCAGGCCTAGCGGGGTGACTACGCAGTATTTT. Translated: CASRPSGVTTQYF.

The chain recombines TRBV6-1 with TRBJ1-4, with 9 bases fitting TRBD1. The junction had 16 bases not matched to a gene; V was cut back by 3 bases and J by 8 bases. This CDR3 is built from 18 residues. CDR1 and CDR2 from the germline V gene are MNHNS and SASEGT. CDR3 sequence reads: CASSDKQGAGVNSEKLFF. The CDR3 nucleotides read TGTGCCAGCAGTGACAAACAGGGGGCGGGAGTGAATAGCGAAAAACTGTTTTTT.

The chain combines TRBV7-6 with TRBJ1-5, with no clear D. Per germline, CDR1 SGHVS and CDR2 FNYEAQ. The CDR3 length is 15 residues. Trimming stripped 2 bases from V and 6 bases from J, with 14 bases between. For the CDR3, the DNA is TGTGCCAGCAGCTTATCACCGGGCGGGATTCAGCCCCAGCATTTT. It codes for CASSLSPGGIQPQHF.

The chain employs TRBV20-1 and TRBJ1-4; no reliable D call. The V gene lost 3 bases and the J gene lost 6 bases, with 2 bases spanning the gap. There are 10 residues in the CDR3. Per germline, CDR1 DFQATT and CDR2 SNEGSKA (reference sequence). In DNA form, the CDR3 reads TGCAGTGCTAGCGATGAAAAACTGTTTTTT. Protein product: CSASDEKLFF.

The chain couples TRBV6-1 to TRBJ2-1; 9 bases are a match to TRBD1. After removal of 3 bases from V and 6 bases from J, the junction contained 6 bases not matched to a gene. CDR1 is MNHNS and CDR2 is SASEGT in the germline V gene. The CDR3 contains 15 residues. The chain's CDR3 is CASSDRTGESNEQFF. The CDR3 nucleotides are TGTGCCAGCAGTGATAGGACAGGGGAGAGCAATGAGCAGTTCTTC.

V and J are TRBV2 and TRBJ2-3; perhaps TRBD2 as D (5 bases). V was trimmed by 5 bases and J by 0 bases, leaving 12 bases between them. Per the germline V gene, CDR1 is SNHLY and CDR2 is FYNNEI. CDR3 length: 15 amino acids. CDR3 in amino acids: CASSSLAPSTDTQYF. The CDR3, as DNA: TGTGCCAGCAGTAGCCTAGCCCCTAGCACAGATACGCAGTATTTT.

The DNA for the CDR3 is TGTGCCAGCAGCTTGGGGGAGCGGGGGGTTTACAATGAGCAGTTCTTC. Translated, it gives CASSLGERGVYNEQFF. The genes are TRBV5-4 and TRBJ2-1; 9 bases are shared with TRBD2. Trimming took 0 bases from V and 4 from J; bases not matched to a gene: 5. Germline CDR1 reads SGHNT; CDR2 reads YYREEE (reference sequence). The CDR3 has 16 residues.

This sequence joins TRBV7-2 and TRBJ2-3; D gene unclear. There are 12 residues in the CDR3. Germline CDR1 is SGHTA and CDR2 is FQGNSA. Trimming removed 4 bases at V and 3 bases at J, with 5 bases between. This chain's CDR3 is CASSSETDTQYF. The CDR3 region has the DNA TGTGCCAGCAGCTCCGAGACAGATACGCAGTATTTT.

This clone came up once. The chain recombines TRBV2 with TRBJ1-1; D ambiguous. Germline CDR1 SNHLY, CDR2 FYNNEI. Trimming took off 6 bases at V and 8 bases at J, with 4 bases between the two ends. The CDR3 length is 9 residues. The CDR3 sequence is CASRQEAFF. The CDR3 bases are TGTGCCAGCAGACAAGAAGCTTTCTTT.

The chain links TRBV7-9 to TRBJ2-7; TRBD1 matches 10 bases. CDR1 is SEHNR, CDR2 FQNEAQ, per germline (reference sequence). J gave up 3 bases and V 5 bases, and 7 bases lay outside the gene matches. This CDR3 has 15 residues. In nucleotides, the CDR3 is TGTGCCAGCAGCCTGGGGACAGGGGACCTCTACGAGCAGTACTTC. It codes for CASSLGTGDLYEQYF.

This rearrangement joins TRBV7-2 to TRBJ1-2, with D possibly matching TRBD1 (5 bases). The CDR3 spans 13 residues. Germline V gives CDR1 SGHTA, CDR2 FQGNSA. Trimming took off 2 bases at V and 4 bases at J, with 8 bases between the two ends. The CDR3 sequence: CASSLQTVYGYTF. The CDR3 coding sequence is TGTGCCAGCAGCTTACAGACAGTCTATGGCTACACCTTC.

The chain links TRBV7-2 to TRBJ2-3, with 8 bases identical to TRBD2. Per germline, CDR1 SGHTA and CDR2 FQGNSA. V dropped 2 bases and J dropped 6; count of bases not matched to a gene: 13. This CDR3 contains 17 residues. The CDR3 DNA sequence: TGTGCCAGCAGCTTAAACCCAGCGGGGGCCGGAGGGGATACGCAGTATTTT. It translates to CASSLNPAGAGGDTQYF.

This chain connects TRBV6-1 to TRBJ1-1, with D unresolved. V shed 4 bases and J shed 4 bases, with 4 bases lying between them. The CDR3 has 11 amino acids. The germline gives CDR1 MNHNS, CDR2 SASEGT. As DNA, the CDR3 is TGTGCCAGCAGTGTCGGCACTGAAGCTTTCTTT. Translating it yields CASSVGTEAFF.

The chain recombines TRBV6-1 with TRBJ1-2, with no clear D. Per germline, CDR1 MNHNS and CDR2 SASEGT. Trimming left V 3 bases short and J 5 bases short, with 7 bases between. The CDR3 covers 12 residues. CDR3 DNA: TGTGCCAGCAGTGACAGGCTTTATGGCTACACCTTC. This codes for CASSDRLYGYTF.

A single count supports this clone. The chain joins TRBV9 to TRBJ1-1; no definite D call. V was shortened by 3 bases and J by 1 base, with 7 bases between the two germline ends. The CDR3 runs to 13 residues. Germline CDR1 and CDR2: SGDLS and YYNGEE. This CDR3 is CASSAPSNTEAFF. DNA of the CDR3: TGTGCCAGCAGCGCCCCATCGAACACTGAAGCTTTCTTT. The complete variable domain, with remaining parts taken from reference TRBV9 and TRBJ1-1, reads DSGVTQTPKHLITATGQRVTLRCSPRSGDLSVYWYQQSLDQGLQFLIQYYNGEERAKGNILERFSAQQFPDLHSELNLSSLELGDSALYFCASSAPSNTEAFFGQGTRLTVV.

J is TRBJ1-5 and V is TRBV10-1, with a possible D match to TRBD1 (5 bases). There are 13 residues in the CDR3. The germline CDR1 and CDR2 sequences are WNHNN and SYGVQD (reference sequence). V was trimmed by 2 bases and J by 7 bases, leaving 9 bases between them. CDR3 nucleotides: TGCGCCAGCAGTGAGGGGGCTGGGCAGCCCCAGCATTTT. Protein sequence: CASSEGAGQPQHF.

This chain links TRBV2 with TRBJ2-2; D call uncertain. The CDR3 contains 13 residues. V dropped 6 bases and J dropped 5 bases, with 10 bases sitting between them. The germline CDR1 and CDR2 sequences are SNHLY and FYNNEI. CDR3 region: CASREYETGELFF. CDR3 nucleotide sequence: TGTGCCAGCAGGGAGTATGAGACCGGGGAGCTGTTTTTT.

The chain employs TRBV25-1 and TRBJ1-3; D is possibly TRBD1 (6 bases). V was clipped by 2 bases and J by 4 bases, with 15 bases between them. This CDR3 spans 16 amino acids. Germline V gene sequence: CDR1 MGHDK, CDR2 SYGVNS. In DNA, the CDR3 is TGTGCCAGCAGTGAACACGGAGCAGGGGCAGGAAACACCATATATTTT. Its protein product is CASSEHGAGAGNTIYF.

This clone has a handful of counts. V is TRBV11-2 and J is TRBJ1-5; D gene unclear. The CDR3 length is 15 residues. Germline values: CDR1 SGHAT, CDR2 FQNNGV. Between the trimmed V and J ends, which lost 5 bases and 2 bases, there was a span of 13 bases. DNA for the CDR3: TGTGCCAGCAGCCTTGCTGGGCTTGGCAATCAGCCCCAGCATTTT. This encodes CASSLAGLGNQPQHF.

This clone appeared a few times. J is TRBJ2-1 and V is TRBV4-2; 10 bases fit TRBD2. J lost 5 bases, V lost 1 base, and 5 bases had no gene match. Germline assignment: CDR1 LGHNA and CDR2 YNFKEQ. This CDR3 contains 16 residues. The CDR3 protein is CASSQGSGGAHNEQFF. DNA for the CDR3: TGTGCCAGCAGCCAAGGGAGCGGGGGGGCCCACAATGAGCAGTTCTTC.

This chain links TRBV5-1 with TRBJ2-7; 10 bases align to TRBD1. CDR3 length: 15 amino acids. The V and J ends lost 5 bases and 5 bases, in that order; junction bases with no gene match: 10. CDR1 and CDR2 (germline): SGHRS, YFSETQ. The CDR3 here is CASRRQGANLHEQYF. CDR3 sequence (DNA): TGCGCCAGCAGGCGACAGGGGGCGAATTTGCACGAGCAGTACTTC.

The genes are TRBV30 and TRBJ1-6; possibly TRBD1 for D (6 bases). There are 14 residues in the CDR3. Germline V CDR1 and CDR2: GTSNPN, SVGIG (reference sequence). Trimming cost V 8 bases and J 4 bases, with 15 bases left between them. CDR3 residues: CAAGGRGYNSPLHF. The CDR3 DNA reads as TGTGCCGCCGGGGGGCGAGGTTATAATTCACCCCTCCACTTT. Full variable domain (missing parts from reference TRBV30 and TRBJ1-6): SQTIHQWPATLVQPVGSPLSLECTVEGTSNPNLYWYRQAAGRGLQLLFYSVGIGQISSEVPQNLSASRPQDRQFILSSKKLLLSDSGFYLCAAGGRGYNSPLHFGNGTRLTVT.

The rearrangement joins TRBV7-8 to TRBJ2-2; 8 bases agree with TRBD1. The CDR3 length is 14 residues. Germline values: CDR1 SGHVS, CDR2 FQNEAQ. Trimming cost V 7 bases and J 7 bases; bases outside gene matches: 8. The CDR3 DNA is TGTGCCAGCAACCCCGGACAGGGCGGCGGGGAGCTGTTTTTT. Its translation is CASNPGQGGGELFF.

This chain links TRBV6-6 with TRBJ2-1; a possible D gene is TRBD1 (8 bases). The germline gives CDR1 MNHNY, CDR2 SVGAGI (reference sequence). The CDR3 runs to 16 residues. V was clipped by 0 bases and J by 4 bases, with 13 bases between them. CDR3 nucleotide sequence: TGTGCCAGCAGTTACTCAGGACAGGGAGGGTACAATGAGCAGTTCTTC. It specifies CASSYSGQGGYNEQFF.

V usage is TRBV28 and J usage is TRBJ2-3; TRBD2 might be the D (7 bases). The V gene lost 5 bases and the J gene lost 9 bases, with 15 bases spanning the gap. The germline V gene encodes CDR1 MDHEN and CDR2 SYDVKM. The CDR3 runs to 13 residues. CDR3 coding DNA: TGTGCCAGCAGTAGGGGGGGTGGGGAGACGCAGTATTTT. Amino acid sequence: CASSRGGGETQYF.

The chain links TRBV6-1 to TRBJ2-7; 7 bases map to TRBD2. V shed 2 bases, J shed 4 bases, and the junction held 14 bases outside the gene matches. The CDR3 runs 17 residues. The germline CDR1 and CDR2 sequences are MNHNS and SASEGT. The CDR3 is CASSERSRAGSFYEQYF. CDR3 bases: TGTGCCAGCAGTGAACGGTCACGAGCGGGGAGTTTTTACGAGCAGTACTTC.

The chain links TRBV11-2 to TRBJ1-2, with a tentative D call TRBD1 (6 bases). The germline V and J ends were trimmed by 6 bases and 2 bases, with 16 bases remaining between them. The CDR3 length is 15 residues. The germline gives CDR1 SGHAT, CDR2 FQNNGV. As DNA, the CDR3 is TGTGCCAGCAGACGTCAGGGGCAGGGGAACTATGGCTACACCTTC. Translated: CASRRQGQGNYGYTF.

The chain joins TRBV5-6 to TRBJ1-3, with D possibly being TRBD1 (5 bases). The CDR3 loop spans 14 amino acids. Germline CDR1 reads SGHDT; CDR2 reads YYEEEE. Between the trimmed V and J ends, which lost 4 bases and 2 bases, there was a span of 10 bases. For the CDR3, the DNA is TGTGCCAGCAGCCGCGGGACGGCTGGAAACACCATATATTTT. Amino acids: CASSRGTAGNTIYF.

The rearrangement uses TRBV7-2 and TRBJ1-6; 9 bases are a match to TRBD1. CDR3 size: 14 residues. V trimming: 5 bases; J trimming: 4 bases; junction bases outside the gene matches: 0. Germline CDR1 reads SGHTA; CDR2 reads FQGNSA. DNA of the CDR3: TGTGCCAGCAGCGGACAGGGGTATAATTCACCCCTCCACTTT. Its protein is CASSGQGYNSPLHF.